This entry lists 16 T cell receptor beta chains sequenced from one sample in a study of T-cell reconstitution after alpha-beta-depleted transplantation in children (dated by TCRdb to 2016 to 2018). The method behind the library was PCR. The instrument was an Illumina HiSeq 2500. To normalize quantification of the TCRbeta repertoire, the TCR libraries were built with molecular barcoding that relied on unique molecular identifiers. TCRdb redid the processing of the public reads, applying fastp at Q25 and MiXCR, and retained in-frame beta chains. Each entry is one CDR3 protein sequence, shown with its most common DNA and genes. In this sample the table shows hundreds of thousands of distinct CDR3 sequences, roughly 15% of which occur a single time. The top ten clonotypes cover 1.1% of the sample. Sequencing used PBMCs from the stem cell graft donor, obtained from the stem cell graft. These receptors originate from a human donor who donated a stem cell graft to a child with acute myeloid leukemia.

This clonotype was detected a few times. CDR3 sequence: CASSSSGVSSYNEQFF. DNA of the CDR3: TGTGCCAGCAGTTCTAGCGGGGTCAGCTCCTACAATGAGCAGTTCTTC. The chain carries TRBV11-3 and TRBJ2-1; the match to TRBD2 covers 9 bases. V gave up 6 bases and J gave up 0 bases; unmatched junction bases: 6. The CDR3 spans 16 residues. Germline V lookup: CDR1 SGHNT, CDR2 YENEEA.

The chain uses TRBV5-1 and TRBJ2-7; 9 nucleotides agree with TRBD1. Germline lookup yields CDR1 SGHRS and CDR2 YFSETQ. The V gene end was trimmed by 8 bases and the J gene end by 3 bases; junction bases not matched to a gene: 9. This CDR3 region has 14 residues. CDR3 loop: CASSTGGPRYEQYV. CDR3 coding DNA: TGCGCCAGTTCCACAGGGGGCCCGCGCTACGAGCAGTACGTC.

This chain's CDR3 is CASSQGTGRRETQYF. Written as DNA, the CDR3 is TGCGCCAGCAGCCAAGGGACAGGGAGGCGCGAGACCCAGTACTTC. J is TRBJ2-5 and V is TRBV4-3; 8 nucleotides match TRBD1. This CDR3 has 15 residues. Losses at the gene ends were 1 base for V and 5 bases for J; bases not matched to a gene: 6. The germline V gene has CDR1 LGHNA and CDR2 YSLEER.

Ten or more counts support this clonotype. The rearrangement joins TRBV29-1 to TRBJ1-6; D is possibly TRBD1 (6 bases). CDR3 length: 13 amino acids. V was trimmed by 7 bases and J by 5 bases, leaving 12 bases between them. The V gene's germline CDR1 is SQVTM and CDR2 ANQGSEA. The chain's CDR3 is CSARTADNSPLHF. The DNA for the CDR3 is TGCAGCGCGCGGACAGCTGATAATTCACCCCTCCACTTT.

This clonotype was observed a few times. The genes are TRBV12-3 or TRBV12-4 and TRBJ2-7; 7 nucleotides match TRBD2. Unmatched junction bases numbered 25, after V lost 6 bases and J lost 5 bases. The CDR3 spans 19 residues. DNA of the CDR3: TGTGCCAGCAGACTCCTCCCCGAAGGAGCTAGCGGAATAGGTAACGAGCAGTACTTC. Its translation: CASRLLPEGASGIGNEQYF.

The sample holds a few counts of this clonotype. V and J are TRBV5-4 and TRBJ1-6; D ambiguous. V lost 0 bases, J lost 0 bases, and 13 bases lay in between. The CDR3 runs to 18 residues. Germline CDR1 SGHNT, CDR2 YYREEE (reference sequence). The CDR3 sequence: CASSLEDSPSSYNSPLHF. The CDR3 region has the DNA TGTGCCAGCAGCTTGGAGGATTCTCCTAGCTCCTATAATTCACCCCTCCACTTT.

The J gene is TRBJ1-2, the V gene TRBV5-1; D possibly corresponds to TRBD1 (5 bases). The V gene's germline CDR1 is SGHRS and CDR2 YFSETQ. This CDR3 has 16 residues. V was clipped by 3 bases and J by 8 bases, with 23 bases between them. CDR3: CASSSGTGLASLGYTF. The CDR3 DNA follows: TGCGCCAGCAGCTCCGGGACCGGCCTTGCTTCCTTGGGCTACACCTTC.

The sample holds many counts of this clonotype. The CDR3, as DNA: TGCAGTGCAGGGCGTGAACCGCGGTTCTTC. It encodes CSAGREPRFF. V is TRBV20-1 and J is TRBJ2-1, with no clear D. Germline loops: CDR1 DFQATT, CDR2 SNEGSKA (reference sequence). Trimming took off 6 bases at V and 15 bases at J, with 15 bases between the two ends. CDR3 length: 10 residues.

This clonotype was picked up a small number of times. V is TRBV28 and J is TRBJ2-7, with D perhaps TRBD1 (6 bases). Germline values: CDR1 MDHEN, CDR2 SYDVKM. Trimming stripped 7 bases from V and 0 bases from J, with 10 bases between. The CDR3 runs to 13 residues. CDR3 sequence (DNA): TGTGCCAGCAAAGGGGGTTACTCCTACGAGCAGTACTTC. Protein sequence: CASKGGYSYEQYF.

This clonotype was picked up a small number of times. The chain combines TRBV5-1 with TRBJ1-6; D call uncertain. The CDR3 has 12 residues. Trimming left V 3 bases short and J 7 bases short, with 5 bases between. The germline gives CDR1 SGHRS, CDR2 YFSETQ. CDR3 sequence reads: CASSSANSPLHF. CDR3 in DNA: TGCGCCAGCAGCTCAGCGAATTCACCCCTCCACTTT.

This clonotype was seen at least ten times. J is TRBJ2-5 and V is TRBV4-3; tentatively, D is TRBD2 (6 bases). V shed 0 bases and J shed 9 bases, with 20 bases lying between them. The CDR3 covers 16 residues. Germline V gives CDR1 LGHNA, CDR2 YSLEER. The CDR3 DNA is TGCGCCAGCAGCCAAGATTCAGGGCGGGGTAAGAGACCCCAGTACTTC. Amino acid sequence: CASSQDSGRGKRPQYF.

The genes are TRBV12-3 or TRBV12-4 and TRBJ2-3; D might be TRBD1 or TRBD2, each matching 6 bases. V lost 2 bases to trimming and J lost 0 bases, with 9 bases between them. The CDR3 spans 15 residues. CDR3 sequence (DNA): TGTGCCAGCAGTTTAAAGGGGGGTAGCACAGATACGCAGTATTTT. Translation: CASSLKGGSTDTQYF.

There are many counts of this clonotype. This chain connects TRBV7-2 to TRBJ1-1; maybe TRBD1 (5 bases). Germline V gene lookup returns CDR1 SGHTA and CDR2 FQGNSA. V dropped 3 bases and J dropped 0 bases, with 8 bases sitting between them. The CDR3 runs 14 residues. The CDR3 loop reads CASSFRGLNTEAFF. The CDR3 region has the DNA TGTGCCAGCAGCTTTAGGGGACTGAACACTGAAGCTTTCTTT.

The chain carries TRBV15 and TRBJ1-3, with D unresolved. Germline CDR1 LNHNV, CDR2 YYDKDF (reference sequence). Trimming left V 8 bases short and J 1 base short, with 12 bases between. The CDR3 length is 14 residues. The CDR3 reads CATSRLLSGNTIYF. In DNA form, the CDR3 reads TGTGCCACCTCCCGACTTCTTTCTGGAAACACCATATATTTT.

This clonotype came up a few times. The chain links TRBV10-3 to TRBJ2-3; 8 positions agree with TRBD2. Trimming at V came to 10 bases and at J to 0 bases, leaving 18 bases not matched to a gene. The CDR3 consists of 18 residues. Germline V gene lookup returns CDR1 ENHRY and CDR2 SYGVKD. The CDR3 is CATQSRGGQPTSTDTQYF. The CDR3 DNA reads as TGTGCCACCCAATCCCGGGGGGGGCAACCTACTAGCACAGATACGCAGTATTTT.

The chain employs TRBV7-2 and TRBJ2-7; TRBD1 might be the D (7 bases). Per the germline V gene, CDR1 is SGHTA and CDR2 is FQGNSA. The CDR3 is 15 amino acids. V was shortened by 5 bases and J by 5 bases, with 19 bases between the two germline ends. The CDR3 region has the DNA TGTGCCAGCAGCCCAGGGGGGTCCGCTGACCACGAGCAGTACGTC. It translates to CASSPGGSADHEQYV.